This T cell receptor (beta chain) is from a study of cytotoxic CD8 clonotypes in ibrutinib-treated CLL. On the study more broadly: Following treatment for a median roughly 11 months, range 6 to 36, response samples were then taken. Mean productive templates were 255,043; mean productive rearrangements were approximately 94,000.

This clone was detected only a few times. Generated by immunoSEQ multiplex PCR, the TCRdb table keeps only in-frame clones and is missing some. The data hold under 150,000 clones, with 70% to 90% observed a single time. The V end lost 1 base, the J end lost 0 bases, and 7 bases lay between the germline ends. CDR3 size: 15 residues. CDR1 SGDLS and CDR2 YYNGEE come from the germline V gene. The sample in question was PBMCs, obtained after 36 months of ibrutinib treatment. This TCR came from a human donor with chronic lymphocytic leukemia. The rearrangement uses TRBV9 and TRBJ2-2; D gene ambiguous. The CDR3 DNA is TGTGCCAGCAGCGTACAGCTAGCGAACACCGGGGAGCTGTTTTTT. Translation: CASSVQLANTGELFF.